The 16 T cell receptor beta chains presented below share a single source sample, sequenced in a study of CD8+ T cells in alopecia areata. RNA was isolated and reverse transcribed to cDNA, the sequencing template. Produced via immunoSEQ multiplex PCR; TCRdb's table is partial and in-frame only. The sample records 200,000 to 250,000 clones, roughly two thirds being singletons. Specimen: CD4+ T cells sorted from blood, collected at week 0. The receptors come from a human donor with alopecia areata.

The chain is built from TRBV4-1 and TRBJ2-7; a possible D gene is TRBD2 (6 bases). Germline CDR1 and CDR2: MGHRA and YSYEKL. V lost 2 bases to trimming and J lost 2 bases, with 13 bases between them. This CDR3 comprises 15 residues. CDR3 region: CASSQSGGLAYEQYF. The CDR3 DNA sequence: TGCGCCAGCAGCCAATCTGGGGGGTTGGCCTACGAGCAGTACTTC.

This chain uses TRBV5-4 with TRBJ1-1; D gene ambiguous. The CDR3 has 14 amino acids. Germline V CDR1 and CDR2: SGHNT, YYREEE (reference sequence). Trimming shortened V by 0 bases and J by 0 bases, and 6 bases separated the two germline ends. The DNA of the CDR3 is TGTGCCAGCAGCTTGGACAGACTGAACACTGAAGCTTTCTTT. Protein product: CASSLDRLNTEAFF.

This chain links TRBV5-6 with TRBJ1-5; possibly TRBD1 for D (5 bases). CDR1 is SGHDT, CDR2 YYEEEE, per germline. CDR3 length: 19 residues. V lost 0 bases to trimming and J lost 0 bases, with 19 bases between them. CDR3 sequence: CASSLGGGGSWNSNQPQHF. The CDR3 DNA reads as TGTGCCAGCAGCTTGGGCGGGGGAGGCAGTTGGAATAGCAATCAGCCCCAGCATTTT.

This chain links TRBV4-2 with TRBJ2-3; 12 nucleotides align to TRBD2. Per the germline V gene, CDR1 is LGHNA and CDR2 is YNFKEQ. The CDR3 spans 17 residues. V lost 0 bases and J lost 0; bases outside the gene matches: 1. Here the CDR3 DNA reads TGTGCCAGCAGCCAAGAGGGGACTAGCGGGAGCACAGATACGCAGTATTTT. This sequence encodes CASSQEGTSGSTDTQYF.

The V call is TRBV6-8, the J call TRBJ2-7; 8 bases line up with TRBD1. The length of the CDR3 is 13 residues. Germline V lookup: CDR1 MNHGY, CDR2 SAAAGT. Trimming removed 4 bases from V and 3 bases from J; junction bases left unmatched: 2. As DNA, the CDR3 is TGTGCCAGCAGTTCCGGACAGGGCTACGAGCAGTACTTC. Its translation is CASSSGQGYEQYF.

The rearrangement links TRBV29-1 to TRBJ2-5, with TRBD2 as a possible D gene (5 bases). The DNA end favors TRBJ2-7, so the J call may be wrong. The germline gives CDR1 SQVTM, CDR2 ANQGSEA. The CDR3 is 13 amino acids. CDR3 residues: CSVFQRQSNEQYF. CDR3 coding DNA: TGCAGCGTTTTCCAGCGGCAGTCTAACGAGCAGTACTTC.

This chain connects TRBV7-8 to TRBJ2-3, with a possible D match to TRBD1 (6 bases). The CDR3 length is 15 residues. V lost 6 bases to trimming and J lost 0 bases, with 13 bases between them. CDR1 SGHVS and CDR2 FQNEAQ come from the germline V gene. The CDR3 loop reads CASSYTGMSTDTQYF. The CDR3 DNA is TGTGCCAGCAGTTATACAGGGATGAGCACAGATACGCAGTATTTT.

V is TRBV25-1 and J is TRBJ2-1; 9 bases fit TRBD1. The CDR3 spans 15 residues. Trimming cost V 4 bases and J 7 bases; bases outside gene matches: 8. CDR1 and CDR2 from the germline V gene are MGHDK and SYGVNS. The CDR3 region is CASSVPGQGWNEQFF. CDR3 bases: TGTGCCAGCAGTGTTCCGGGACAGGGATGGAATGAGCAGTTCTTC. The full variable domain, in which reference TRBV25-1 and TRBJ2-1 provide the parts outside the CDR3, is EADIYQTPRYLVIGTGKKITLECSQTMGHDKMYWYQQDPGMELHLIHYSYGVNSTEKGDLSSESTVSRIRTEHFPLTLESARPSHTSQYLCASSVPGQGWNEQFFGPGTRLTVL.

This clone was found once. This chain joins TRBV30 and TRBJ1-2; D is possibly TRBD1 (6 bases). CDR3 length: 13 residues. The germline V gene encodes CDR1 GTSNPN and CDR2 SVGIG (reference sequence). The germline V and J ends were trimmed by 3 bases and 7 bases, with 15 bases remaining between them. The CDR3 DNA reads TGTGCCTGGAGACTACAGGGAGGATTTGGCTACACCTTC. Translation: CAWRLQGGFGYTF.

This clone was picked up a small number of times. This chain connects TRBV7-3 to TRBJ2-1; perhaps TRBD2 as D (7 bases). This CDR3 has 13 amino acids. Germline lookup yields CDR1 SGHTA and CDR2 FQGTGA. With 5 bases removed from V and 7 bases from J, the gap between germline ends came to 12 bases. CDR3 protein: CASSPGRGNEQFF. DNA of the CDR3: TGTGCCAGCAGCCCAGGGAGGGGGAATGAGCAGTTCTTC.

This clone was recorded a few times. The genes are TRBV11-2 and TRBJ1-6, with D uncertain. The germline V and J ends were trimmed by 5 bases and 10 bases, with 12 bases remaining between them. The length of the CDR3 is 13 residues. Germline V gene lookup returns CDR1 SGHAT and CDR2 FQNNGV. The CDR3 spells CASSDRLGSPLHF. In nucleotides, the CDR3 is TGTGCCAGCAGCGACCGACTGGGCTCACCCCTCCACTTT.

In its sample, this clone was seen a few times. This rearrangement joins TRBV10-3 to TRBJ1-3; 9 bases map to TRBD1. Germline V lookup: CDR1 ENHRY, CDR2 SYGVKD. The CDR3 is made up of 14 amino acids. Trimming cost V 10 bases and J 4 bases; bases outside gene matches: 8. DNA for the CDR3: TGTGCCACCGGACAGGGGCACGGAGGAAACACCATATATTTT. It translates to CATGQGHGGNTIYF.

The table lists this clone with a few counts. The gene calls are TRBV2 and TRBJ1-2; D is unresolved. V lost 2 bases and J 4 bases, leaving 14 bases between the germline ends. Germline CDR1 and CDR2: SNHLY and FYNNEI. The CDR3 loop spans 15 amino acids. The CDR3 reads CASSEWSAIAYGYTF. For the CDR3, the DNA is TGTGCCAGCAGTGAATGGTCGGCCATAGCCTATGGCTACACCTTC.

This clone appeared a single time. The CDR3 nucleotides read TGTGCCAGCAGCCAAGTTGGCAATCAGCCCCAGCATTTT. As protein: CASSQVGNQPQHF. J is TRBJ1-5 and V is TRBV4-2; D is unresolved. This CDR3 spans 13 amino acids. Germline V gene data show CDR1 as LGHNA and CDR2 as YNFKEQ. Between the trimmed V and J ends, which lost 1 base and 2 bases, there was a span of 3 bases.

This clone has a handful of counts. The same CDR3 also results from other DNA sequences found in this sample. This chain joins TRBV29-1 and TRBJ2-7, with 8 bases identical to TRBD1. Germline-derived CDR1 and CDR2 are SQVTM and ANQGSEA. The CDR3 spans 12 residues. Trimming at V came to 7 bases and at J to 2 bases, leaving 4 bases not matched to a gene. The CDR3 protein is CSARQGTYEQYF. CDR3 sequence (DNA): TGCAGCGCCCGACAGGGGACCTACGAGCAGTACTTC.

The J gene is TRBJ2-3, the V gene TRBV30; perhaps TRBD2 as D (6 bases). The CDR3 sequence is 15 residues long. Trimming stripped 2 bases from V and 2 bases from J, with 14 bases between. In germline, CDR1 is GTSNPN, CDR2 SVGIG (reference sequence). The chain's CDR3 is CAWSPPRGYTDTQYF. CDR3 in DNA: TGTGCCTGGAGTCCCCCGCGGGGATACACAGATACGCAGTATTTT.